These 3 T cell receptor beta chains were sequenced from one sample in a study of blood T cell repertoires in COVID-19. Using immunoSEQ multiplex PCR, the repertoire was profiled, and TCRdb retains in-frame clones only, with some absent. The sample shows about 190,000 clones, roughly 80% of them seen only once. Material: peripheral blood. The receptors were sampled from a man aged 60 to 75 with acute or convalescent COVID-19.

The genes are TRBV4-1 and TRBJ2-1; 12 bases are shared with TRBD2. The CDR3 totals 18 residues. V shed 3 bases and J 7 bases; nucleotides not matched to a gene: 13. Germline CDR1 is MGHRA and CDR2 is YSYEKL. DNA for the CDR3: TGCGCCAGCAGCCAGATCTTTCCCGGACTAGCGGGGCGAAATGAGCAGTTCTTC. Protein product: CASSQIFPGLAGRNEQFF.

This clone has only one observation. J is TRBJ1-1 and V is TRBV6-5, with TRBD1 as a possible D gene (5 bases). The V end was cut by 7 bases, the J end by 0 bases, with 12 bases between. Per germline, CDR1 MNHEY and CDR2 SVGAGI. The CDR3 runs to 14 residues. Written as DNA, the CDR3 is TGTGCCAGCACCTACGACAGATTGAACACTGAAGCTTTCTTT. Its protein is CASTYDRLNTEAFF.

This clone was seen only once. The rearrangement uses TRBV19 and TRBJ1-5; TRBD1 matches at 9 bases. CDR3 length: 15 residues. CDR1 and CDR2 (germline): LNHDA, SQIVND (reference sequence). Trimming took 4 bases from V and 7 from J; bases not matched to a gene: 8. CDR3 nucleotides: TGTGCCAGTAGTACGGGACAGGGTCGGAGGCAGCCCCAGCATTTT. Its protein is CASSTGQGRRQPQHF.